The 22 T cell receptor beta chains listed next were all sequenced from one sample in a study of blood T cell repertoires in COVID-19. The table came from immunoSEQ multiplex PCR; TCRdb's copy has only in-frame clones and leaves some out. The profile shows approximately 100,000 clones, 85% to 95% of them singletons. Sequenced material: peripheral blood. The receptor set was obtained from a man aged 50 to 59 with active COVID-19.

This clone was detected only once. The chain links TRBV28 to TRBJ2-7; D remains ambiguous. V was shortened by 5 bases and J by 2 bases, with 10 bases between the two germline ends. The CDR3 is 13 residues long. Germline CDR1 and CDR2: MDHEN and SYDVKM. This chain's CDR3 is CASSQSVTYEQYF. CDR3 sequence (DNA): TGTGCCAGCAGTCAAAGCGTGACCTACGAGCAGTACTTC.

The rearrangement links TRBV30 to TRBJ2-7; D perhaps matches TRBD2 (7 bases). This CDR3 contains 13 residues. Germline CDR1 reads GTSNPN; CDR2 reads SVGIG (reference sequence). V dropped 0 bases and J dropped 6 bases, with 12 bases sitting between them. CDR3 loop: CAWSVLGGREQYF. Written as DNA, the CDR3 is TGTGCCTGGAGTGTACTCGGGGGGCGCGAGCAGTACTTC.

The chain is built from TRBV19 and TRBJ1-5; D remains unclear. With 1 base removed from V and 6 bases from J, the gap between germline ends came to 7 bases. CDR3 length equals 13 residues. Germline CDR1 LNHDA, CDR2 SQIVND (reference sequence). The CDR3: CASSIGWAQPQHF. The CDR3 DNA sequence: TGTGCCAGTAGTATAGGGTGGGCTCAGCCCCAGCATTTT. The whole variable domain, filled in from reference TRBV19 and TRBJ1-5, reads DGGITQSPKYLFRKEGQNVTLSCEQNLNHDAMYWYRQDPGQGLRLIYYSQIVNDFQKGDIAEGYSVSREKKESFPLTVTSAQKNPTAFYLCASSIGWAQPQHFGDGTRLSIL.

J is TRBJ2-5 and V is TRBV7-8; 8 bases agree with TRBD1. CDR1 and CDR2 (germline): SGHVS, FQNEAQ. There are 15 residues in the CDR3. J gave up 0 bases and V 5 bases, and 5 bases lay outside the gene matches. CDR3 nucleotide sequence: TGTGCCAGCAGCCCCGGACAGGGCGACCAAGAGACCCAGTACTTC. Encoded protein: CASSPGQGDQETQYF. Together with reference TRBV7-8 and TRBJ2-5, the CDR3 gives the full variable domain: GAGVSQSPRYKVAKRGQDVALRCDPISGHVSLFWYQQALGQGPEFLTYFQNEAQLDKSGLPSDRFFAERPEGSVSTLKIQRTQQEDSAVYLCASSPGQGDQETQYFGPGTRLLVL.

The chain links TRBV28 to TRBJ2-1, with 11 bases lining up with TRBD2. This CDR3 spans 17 amino acids. In germline, CDR1 is MDHEN, CDR2 SYDVKM. V trimming: 5 bases; J trimming: 5 bases; junction bases outside the gene matches: 11. The CDR3 is CASSTAALAGEHNEQFF. The CDR3 nucleotides read TGTGCCAGCAGTACAGCCGCACTAGCGGGAGAACACAATGAGCAGTTCTTC.

V usage is TRBV4-1 and J usage is TRBJ2-2, with TRBD2 as a possible D gene (5 bases). In germline, CDR1 is MGHRA, CDR2 YSYEKL. The CDR3 loop spans 16 amino acids. Trimming cost V 0 bases and J 7 bases, with 15 bases left between them. The CDR3 protein is CASSQDSQRPGGELFF. In nucleotides, the CDR3 is TGCGCCAGCAGCCAAGATTCCCAGCGGCCCGGCGGGGAGCTGTTTTTT.

The chain carries TRBV27 and TRBJ2-1, with 7 bases aligning to TRBD2. V trimming: 2 bases; J trimming: 1 base; junction bases outside the gene matches: 5. CDR1 and CDR2 from the germline V gene are MNHEY and SMNVEV (reference sequence). The CDR3 runs 16 residues. The CDR3 spells CASSLVLAESYNEQFF. The CDR3 nucleotides are TGTGCCAGCAGTTTAGTTCTAGCGGAATCCTACAATGAGCAGTTCTTC.

The chain recombines TRBV3-1 (or the pseudogene TRBV3-2) with TRBJ2-2, with TRBD2 identical over 7 bases. Per germline, CDR1 LGHDT and CDR2 YNNKEL (reference sequence). This CDR3 region has 15 residues. Unmatched junction bases numbered 4, after V lost 5 bases and J lost 1 base. In nucleotides, the CDR3 is TGTGCCAGCAGCGCCGGGAGGCAGAACACCGGGGAGCTGTTTTTT. It specifies CASSAGRQNTGELFF.

CDR3 in DNA: TGTGCCAGCTCACACCAGCCAGGGGAATCGGGAGAGCAGTTCTTC. Its translation: CASSHQPGESGEQFF. The V gene is TRBV18, the J gene TRBJ2-1, with a tentative D call TRBD1 (6 bases). The V gene's germline CDR1 is KGHSH and CDR2 LQKENI. V lost 4 bases and J lost 10, with 20 bases in between. This CDR3 has 15 amino acids.

This rearrangement joins TRBV19 to TRBJ2-1, with D perhaps matching TRBD2 (6 bases). The germline V gene encodes CDR1 LNHDA and CDR2 SQIVND (reference sequence). There are 15 residues in the CDR3. Trimming removed 3 bases at V and 3 bases at J, with 12 bases between. The CDR3 sequence: CASSIEAGYYNEQFF. The CDR3 DNA is TGTGCCAGTAGTATCGAAGCGGGTTACTACAATGAGCAGTTCTTC.

The chain carries TRBV18 and TRBJ1-2; possible D gene TRBD1, 6 bases. V gave up 2 bases and J gave up 4 bases, with 8 bases separating them. Germline CDR1 KGHSH, CDR2 LQKENI. The CDR3 length is 13 residues. The CDR3 is CASSPTDSYGYTF. The CDR3 DNA reads as TGTGCCAGCTCACCAACGGACAGCTATGGCTACACCTTC.

With regard to this clone: Other DNA sequences from this sample encode an identical CDR3 as well. The chain carries TRBV11-3 and TRBJ2-1; D possibly corresponds to TRBD1 (5 bases). The V and J ends lost 0 bases and 3 bases respectively, with 9 bases between them. Germline loops: CDR1 SGHNT, CDR2 YENEEA. The CDR3 extends over 15 amino acids. The CDR3 spells CASSLDRGSYNEQFF. In DNA, the CDR3 is TGTGCCAGCAGCTTAGATAGGGGAAGCTACAATGAGCAGTTCTTC.

This rearrangement joins TRBV28 to TRBJ2-7; 7 bases line up with TRBD1. CDR1 MDHEN and CDR2 SYDVKM come from the germline V gene. The V gene end was trimmed by 5 bases and the J gene end by 2 bases; junction bases not matched to a gene: 18. The CDR3 runs to 18 residues. CDR3 residues: CASSPRQGSKVRAYEQYF. DNA of the CDR3: TGTGCCAGCAGTCCACGACAGGGCTCCAAAGTAAGGGCCTACGAGCAGTACTTC.

The chain has TRBV5-1 and TRBJ2-2, with a weak D call TRBD1 (6 bases). Trimming shortened V by 3 bases and J by 1 base, and 7 bases separated the two germline ends. Germline V gene sequence: CDR1 SGHRS, CDR2 YFSETQ. The length of the CDR3 is 14 residues. In DNA, the CDR3 is TGCGCCAGCAGCTGGGGACAGAACACCGGGGAGCTGTTTTTT. Protein sequence: CASSWGQNTGELFF.

The chain couples TRBV28 to TRBJ1-5; 11 positions agree with TRBD1. In germline, CDR1 is MDHEN, CDR2 SYDVKM. Trimming cost V 6 bases and J 3 bases; bases outside gene matches: 7. CDR3 length: 16 residues. The CDR3 DNA is TGTGCCAGCAGGTCGGGACAGGGGGAAAACAATCAGCCCCAGCATTTT. It translates to CASRSGQGENNQPQHF.

This sequence joins TRBV29-1 and TRBJ1-2; tentative D call: TRBD1 (6 bases). V was clipped by 4 bases and J by 2 bases, with 14 bases between them. The germline gives CDR1 SQVTM, CDR2 ANQGSEA. The CDR3 sequence is 14 residues long. The DNA of the CDR3 is TGCAGCGTTGTGCGCCAGGGGTCAAACTATGGCTACACCTTC. Amino acids: CSVVRQGSNYGYTF.

This chain connects TRBV28 to TRBJ2-3; 9 bases align to TRBD1. CDR1 and CDR2 from the germline V gene are MDHEN and SYDVKM. Trimming at V came to 5 bases and at J to 3 bases, leaving 6 bases not matched to a gene. The CDR3 is 15 residues long. CDR3 nucleotides: TGTGCCAGCAGTCGGACAGGGGACGTTACAGATACGCAGTATTTT. Translated, it gives CASSRTGDVTDTQYF.

The rearrangement links TRBV6-5 to TRBJ2-7; 7 bases are a match to TRBD1. The CDR3 covers 14 residues. Trimming at V came to 5 bases and at J to 3 bases, leaving 7 bases not matched to a gene. Germline CDR1 and CDR2: MNHEY and SVGAGI. The CDR3 here is CASSRDSDYYEQYF. In DNA form, the CDR3 reads TGTGCCAGCAGTCGGGACAGCGACTACTACGAGCAGTACTTC.

This clone was found a few times. J is TRBJ1-2 and V is TRBV2, with D unclear. The V gene lost 3 bases and the J gene lost 5 bases, with 7 bases spanning the gap. The CDR3 is 12 amino acids. Germline-derived CDR1 and CDR2 are SNHLY and FYNNEI. CDR3: CASSEASYGYTF. CDR3 sequence (DNA): TGTGCCAGCAGTGAGGCAAGTTATGGCTACACCTTC.

The chain employs TRBV24-1 and TRBJ1-1; D might be TRBD1 (5 bases). V lost 5 bases and J 1 base, leaving 10 bases between the germline ends. The CDR3 has 14 residues. The germline CDR1 and CDR2 sequences are KGHDR and SFDVKD. The CDR3 bases are TGTGCCACCAGTGCTTCCAGGGAGAACACTGAAGCTTTCTTT. Translated: CATSASRENTEAFF.

The genes are TRBV2 and TRBJ2-1; 9 bases map to TRBD2. After removal of 7 bases from V and 7 bases from J, the junction contained 17 bases not matched to a gene. Germline lookup yields CDR1 SNHLY and CDR2 FYNNEI. The length of the CDR3 is 17 residues. CDR3 region: CASNRASGTPPSNEQFF. As DNA, the CDR3 is TGTGCCAGCAACAGGGCTAGCGGGACTCCCCCTTCGAATGAGCAGTTCTTC.

The V gene is TRBV5-1, the J gene TRBJ2-5, with a possible D match to TRBD1 (5 bases). CDR1 and CDR2 (germline): SGHRS, YFSETQ. V was cut by 0 bases and J by 2 bases, with 11 bases left in between. The CDR3 is 15 residues long. CDR3 coding DNA: TGCGCCAGCAGCTTGGCCCTGACAGTACAAGAGACCCAGTACTTC. Amino acids: CASSLALTVQETQYF. The whole variable domain, filled in from reference TRBV5-1 and TRBJ2-5, reads KAGVTQTPRYLIKTRGQQVTLSCSPISGHRSVSWYQQTPGQGLQFLFEYFSETQRNKGNFPGRFSGRQFSNSRSEMNVSTLELGDSALYLCASSLALTVQETQYFGPGTRLLVL.